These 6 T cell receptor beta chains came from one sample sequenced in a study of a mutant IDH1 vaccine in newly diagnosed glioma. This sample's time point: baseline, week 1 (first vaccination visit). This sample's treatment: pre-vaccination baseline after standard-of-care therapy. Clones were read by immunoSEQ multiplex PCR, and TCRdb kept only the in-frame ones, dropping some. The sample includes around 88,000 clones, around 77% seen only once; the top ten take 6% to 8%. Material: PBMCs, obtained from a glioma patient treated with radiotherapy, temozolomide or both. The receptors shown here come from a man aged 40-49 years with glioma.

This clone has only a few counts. The CDR3 protein is CASSVTSGVSETQYF. CDR3 nucleotides: TGTGCCAGCAGTGTGACTAGCGGGGTTTCAGAGACCCAGTACTTC. The chain carries TRBV6-5 and TRBJ2-5; 11 nucleotides align to TRBD2. This CDR3 has 15 residues. Germline loops: CDR1 MNHEY, CDR2 SVGAGI. With V trimmed by 5 bases and J by 4 bases, 6 bases remained unmatched.

The CDR3 DNA reads as TGTGCCAGCCCATCCCCAACCGGGACAAACTACGAGCAGTACTTC. Amino acids: CASPSPTGTNYEQYF. This chain links TRBV5-6 with TRBJ2-7; a possible D gene is TRBD1 (6 bases). V was clipped by 7 bases and J by 3 bases, with 20 bases between them. The CDR3 has 15 residues. Germline V CDR1 and CDR2: SGHDT, YYEEEE.

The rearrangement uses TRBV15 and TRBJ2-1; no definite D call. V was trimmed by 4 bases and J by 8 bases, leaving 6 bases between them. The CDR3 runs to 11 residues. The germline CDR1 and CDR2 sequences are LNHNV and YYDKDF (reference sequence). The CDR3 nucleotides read TGTGCCACCAGCATAAGGGATGAGCAGTTCTTC. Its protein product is CATSIRDEQFF. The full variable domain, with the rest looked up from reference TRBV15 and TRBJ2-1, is DAMVIQNPRYQVTQFGKPVTLSCSQTLNHNVMYWYQQKSSQAPKLLFHYYDKDFNNEADTPDNFQSRRPNTSFCFLDIRSPGLGDTAMYLCATSIRDEQFFGPGTRLTVL.

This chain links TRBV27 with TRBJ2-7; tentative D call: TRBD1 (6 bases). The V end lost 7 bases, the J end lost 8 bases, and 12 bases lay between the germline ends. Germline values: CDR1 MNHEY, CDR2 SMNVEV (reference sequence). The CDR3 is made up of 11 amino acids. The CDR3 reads CASIQGSQQYF. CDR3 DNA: TGTGCCAGCATCCAGGGGTCGCAGCAGTACTTC.

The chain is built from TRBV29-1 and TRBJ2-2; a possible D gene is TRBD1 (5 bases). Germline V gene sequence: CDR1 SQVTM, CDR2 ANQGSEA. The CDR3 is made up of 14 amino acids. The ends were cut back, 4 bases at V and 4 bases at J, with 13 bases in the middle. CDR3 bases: TGCAGCGTTGCTCGAGGACAAGCCACCGGGGAGCTGTTTTTT. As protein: CSVARGQATGELFF.

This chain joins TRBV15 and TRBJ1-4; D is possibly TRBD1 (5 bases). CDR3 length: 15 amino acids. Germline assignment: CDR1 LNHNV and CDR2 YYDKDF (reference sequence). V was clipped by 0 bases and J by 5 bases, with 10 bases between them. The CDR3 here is CATSREGGVNEKLFF. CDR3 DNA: TGTGCCACCAGCAGAGAGGGAGGGGTCAATGAAAAACTGTTTTTT.